The source of this T cell receptor (beta chain) is a study of T cell repertoires in cytomegalovirus infection. The CDR3 runs 13 residues. Germline trimming cut 2 bases from V and 6 bases from J; bases unmatched to any gene: 3. Per germline, CDR1 SGHNT and CDR2 YYREEE (reference sequence). In TCRdb, the reads were re-called with MiXCR into one record per CDR3 protein. The sample consists of around 710,000 distinct CDR3 sequences, under 35% of them appearing once. About this clonotype: Its antigen remains unknown.

The source was cultured CD8+ T cells from PBMCs, collected from culture after CMV antigen stimulation. V gene TRBV5-4 combines with J gene TRBJ1-2, with 8 bases lining up with TRBD1. This clonotype originated in a human donor in good health (CMV status not recorded). Some clones in this sample may be carry-over from other donors' samples. Here the CDR3 DNA reads TGTGCCAGCAGCTTCAGGGGGCTTAATGGCTACACCTTC. Translated, it gives CASSFRGLNGYTF.